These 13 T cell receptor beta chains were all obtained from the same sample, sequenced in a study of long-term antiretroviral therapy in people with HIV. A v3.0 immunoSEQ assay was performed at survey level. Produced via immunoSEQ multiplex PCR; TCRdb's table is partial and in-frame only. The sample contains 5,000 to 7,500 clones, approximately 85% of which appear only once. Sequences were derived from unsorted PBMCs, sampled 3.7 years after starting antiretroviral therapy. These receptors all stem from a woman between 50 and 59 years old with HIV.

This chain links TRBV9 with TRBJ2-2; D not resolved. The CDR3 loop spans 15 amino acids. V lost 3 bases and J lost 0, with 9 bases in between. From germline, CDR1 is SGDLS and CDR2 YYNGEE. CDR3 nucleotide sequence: TGTGCCAGCAGCGAGCCCCCGTCGAACACCGGGGAGCTGTTTTTT. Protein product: CASSEPPSNTGELFF.

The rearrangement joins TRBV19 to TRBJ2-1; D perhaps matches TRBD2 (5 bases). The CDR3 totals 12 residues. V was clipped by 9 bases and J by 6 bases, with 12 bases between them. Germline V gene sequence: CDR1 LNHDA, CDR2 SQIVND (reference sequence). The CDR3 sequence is CASEAGSNEQFF. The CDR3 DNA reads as TGTGCCAGCGAGGCGGGTTCCAATGAGCAGTTCTTC.

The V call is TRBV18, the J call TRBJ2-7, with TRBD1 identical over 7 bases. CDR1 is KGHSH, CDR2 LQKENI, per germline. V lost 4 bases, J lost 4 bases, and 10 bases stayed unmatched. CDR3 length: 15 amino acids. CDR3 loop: CASSLTPGQSYEQYF. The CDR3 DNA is TGTGCCAGCTCACTAACTCCGGGACAGAGTTACGAGCAGTACTTC.

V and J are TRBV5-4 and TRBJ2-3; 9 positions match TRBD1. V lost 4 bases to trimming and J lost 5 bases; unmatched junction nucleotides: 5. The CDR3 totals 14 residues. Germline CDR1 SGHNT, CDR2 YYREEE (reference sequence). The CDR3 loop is CASSQGQGGDTQYF. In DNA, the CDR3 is TGTGCCAGCAGCCAGGGACAGGGCGGAGATACGCAGTATTTT.

The CDR3 DNA sequence: TGTGCCAGCAGTTTCTACAATGAGCAGTTCTTC. It encodes CASSFYNEQFF. The rearrangement joins TRBV2 to TRBJ2-1; no definite D call. This CDR3 contains 11 residues. V lost 5 bases to trimming and J lost 3 bases, with 2 bases between them. Per germline, CDR1 SNHLY and CDR2 FYNNEI.

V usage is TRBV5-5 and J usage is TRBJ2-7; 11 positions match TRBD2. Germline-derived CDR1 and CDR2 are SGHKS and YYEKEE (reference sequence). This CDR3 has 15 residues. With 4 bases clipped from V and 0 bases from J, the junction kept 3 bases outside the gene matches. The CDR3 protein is CASSVTSGSSYEQYF. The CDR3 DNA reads TGTGCCAGCAGCGTAACTAGCGGGAGCTCCTACGAGCAGTACTTC.

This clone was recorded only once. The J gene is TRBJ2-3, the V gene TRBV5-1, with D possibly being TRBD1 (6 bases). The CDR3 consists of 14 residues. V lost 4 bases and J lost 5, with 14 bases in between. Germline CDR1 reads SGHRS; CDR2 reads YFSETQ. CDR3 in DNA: TGCGCCAGCAGCCCAGGGGACCGCGTAGATACGCAGTATTTT. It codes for CASSPGDRVDTQYF.

CDR3 in amino acids: CASSLLAGVDEQYF. Here the CDR3 DNA reads TGTGCCAGCAGTTTACTAGCGGGAGTCGACGAGCAGTACTTC. The chain recombines TRBV6-6 with TRBJ2-7; TRBD2 agrees at 11 bases. CDR1 is MNHNY, CDR2 SVGAGI, per germline (reference sequence). The CDR3 extends over 14 amino acids. V trimming: 4 bases; J trimming: 5 bases; junction bases outside the gene matches: 4.

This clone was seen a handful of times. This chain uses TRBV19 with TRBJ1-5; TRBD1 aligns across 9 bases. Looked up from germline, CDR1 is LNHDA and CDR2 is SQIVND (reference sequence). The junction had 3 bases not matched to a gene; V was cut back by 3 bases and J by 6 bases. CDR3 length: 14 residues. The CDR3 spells CASSIQDRGQPQHF. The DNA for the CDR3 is TGTGCCAGTAGTATCCAGGACAGGGGTCAGCCCCAGCATTTT.

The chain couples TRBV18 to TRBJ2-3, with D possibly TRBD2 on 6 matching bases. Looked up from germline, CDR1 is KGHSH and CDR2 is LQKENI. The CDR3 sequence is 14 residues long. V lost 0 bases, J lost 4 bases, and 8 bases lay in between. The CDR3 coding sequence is TGTGCCAGCTCACCACCGACTAGGGCAGATACGCAGTATTTT. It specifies CASSPPTRADTQYF. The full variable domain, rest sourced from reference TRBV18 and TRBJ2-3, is NAGVMQNPRHLVRRRGQEARLRCSPMKGHSHVYWYRQLPEEGLKFMVYLQKENIIDESGMPKERFSAEFPKEGPSILRIQQVVRGDSAAYFCASSPPTRADTQYFGPGTRLTVL.

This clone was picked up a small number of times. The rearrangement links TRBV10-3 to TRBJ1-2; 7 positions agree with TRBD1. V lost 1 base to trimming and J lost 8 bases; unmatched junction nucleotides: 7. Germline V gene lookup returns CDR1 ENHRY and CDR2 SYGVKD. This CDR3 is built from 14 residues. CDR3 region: CAISEFEGAGGYTF. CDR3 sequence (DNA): TGTGCCATCAGTGAGTTCGAGGGGGCTGGGGGCTACACCTTC.

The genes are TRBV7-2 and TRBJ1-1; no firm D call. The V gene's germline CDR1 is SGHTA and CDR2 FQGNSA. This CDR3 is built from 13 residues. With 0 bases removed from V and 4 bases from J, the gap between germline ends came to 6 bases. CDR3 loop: CASSLAGFTEAFF. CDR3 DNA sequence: TGTGCCAGCAGCTTAGCGGGGTTCACTGAAGCTTTCTTT. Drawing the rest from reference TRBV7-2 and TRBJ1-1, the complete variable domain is GAGVSQSPSNKVTEKGKDVELRCDPISGHTALYWYRQSLGQGLEFLIYFQGNSAPDKSGLPSDRFSAERTGGSVSTLTIQRTQQEDSAVYLCASSLAGFTEAFFGQGTRLTVV.

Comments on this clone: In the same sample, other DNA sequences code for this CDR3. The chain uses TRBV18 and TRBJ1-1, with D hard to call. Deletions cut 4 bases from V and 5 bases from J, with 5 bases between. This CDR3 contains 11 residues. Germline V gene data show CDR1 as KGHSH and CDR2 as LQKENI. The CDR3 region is CASSLATEAFF. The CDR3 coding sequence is TGTGCCAGCTCACTGGCGACTGAAGCTTTCTTT.